This section outlines one T cell receptor beta chain sequence together with its context. Its cognate antigen is unknown. The data stem from a study of cytomegalovirus exposure and HLA in healthy donors. A multiplex PCR was run with 60 Vbeta primers and 13 Jbeta primers. Clones were read by immunoSEQ multiplex PCR, and TCRdb kept only the in-frame ones, dropping some. The table includes about 96,000 clones, approximately 74% detected once. The CDR3 has 16 residues. Germline assignment: CDR1 SEHNR and CDR2 FQNEAQ (reference sequence). With V trimmed by 5 bases and J by 0 bases, 3 bases remained unmatched. Study-wide findings and caveats: Earlier results showed most TCR beta V segments being productive about 87% or about 30% of the time.

This receptor was identified in a woman in her 70s in good health and CMV-seropositive. This chain connects TRBV7-9 to TRBJ2-3, with 12 bases lining up with TRBD2. Sequenced sample: PBMCs. The CDR3 loop is CASSPGTSGSTDTQYF. The CDR3 DNA is TGTGCCAGCAGCCCAGGGACTAGCGGGAGCACAGATACGCAGTATTTT.